One and the same sample provided the 10 T cell receptor beta chains below, sequenced in a study of T cell clones after liver transplantation. The protocol was immunoSEQ multiplex PCR, while the TCRdb copy is restricted to in-frame clones and leaves out a portion. The data show 95,000 to 110,000 clones, with around 83% seen just once and approximately 0.93% held by the top ten. The material was CD4+ T cells from blood, obtained before liver transplant. The receptors derive from a human donor who received a liver transplant.

The CDR3 spells CASSPGGRATGELFF. As DNA, the CDR3 is TGTGCCAGCTCACCAGGGGGGCGCGCCACCGGGGAGCTGTTTTTT. V is TRBV18 and J is TRBJ2-2; D might be TRBD1 or TRBD2, each matching 6 bases. Germline values: CDR1 KGHSH, CDR2 LQKENI. V lost 2 bases, J lost 4 bases, and 11 bases lay in between. CDR3 length equals 15 residues. Full variable domain (missing parts from reference TRBV18 and TRBJ2-2): NAGVMQNPRHLVRRRGQEARLRCSPMKGHSHVYWYRQLPEEGLKFMVYLQKENIIDESGMPKERFSAEFPKEGPSILRIQQVVRGDSAAYFCASSPGGRATGELFFGEGSRLTVL.

The chain employs TRBV7-3 and TRBJ2-7; tentatively, D is TRBD1 or TRBD2 (5 bases each). V was clipped by 4 bases and J by 2 bases, with 12 bases between them. Per the germline V gene, CDR1 is SGHTA and CDR2 is FQGTGA. CDR3 length: 14 residues. The CDR3: CASSSSGTAYEQYF. CDR3 coding DNA: TGTGCCAGCAGCTCCTCCGGGACCGCCTACGAGCAGTACTTC.

The chain links TRBV19 to TRBJ1-1; the D is unclear. V lost 2 bases and J lost 2, with 0 bases in between. From germline, CDR1 is LNHDA and CDR2 SQIVND (reference sequence). The CDR3 sequence is 11 residues long. CDR3 in DNA: TGTGCCAGTAGTATAAACACTGAAGCTTTCTTT. This encodes CASSINTEAFF.

The rearrangement joins TRBV30 to TRBJ2-1; 12 nucleotides agree with TRBD2. Germline CDR1 GTSNPN, CDR2 SVGIG (reference sequence). The trim removed 3 bases at V and 6 bases at J, leaving 9 bases unmatched. The CDR3 has 16 residues. The CDR3 is CAWSATRLAGVNEQFF. The DNA for the CDR3 is TGTGCCTGGAGCGCAACCCGACTAGCGGGGGTCAATGAGCAGTTCTTC.

V gene TRBV5-1 combines with J gene TRBJ2-3; tentative D call: TRBD1 (5 bases). Trimming shortened V by 4 bases and J by 0 bases, and 12 bases separated the two germline ends. Germline CDR1 SGHRS, CDR2 YFSETQ. This CDR3 has 15 amino acids. CDR3 region: CASSRTTGSTDTQYF. The CDR3 DNA sequence: TGCGCCAGCAGCCGGACAACGGGTAGCACAGATACGCAGTATTTT.

The CDR3 here is CASSSKGSGGAGANVLTF. The CDR3, as DNA: TGTGCCAGCAGCTCCAAGGGGTCAGGGGGCGCTGGGGCCAACGTCCTGACTTTC. This chain links TRBV7-3 with TRBJ2-6, with 8 bases lining up with TRBD1. V trimming: 4 bases; J trimming: 2 bases; junction bases outside the gene matches: 10. Germline V gives CDR1 SGHTA, CDR2 FQGTGA. The CDR3 is 18 amino acids. Looking up the rest from reference TRBV7-3 and TRBJ2-6 gives the full variable domain: GAGVSQTPSNKVTEKGKYVELRCDPISGHTALYWYRQSLGQGPEFLIYFQGTGAADDSGLPNDRFFAVRPEGSVSTLKIQRTERGDSAVYLCASSSKGSGGAGANVLTFGAGSRLTVL.

This chain connects TRBV5-1 to TRBJ2-1; a weak D match, TRBD2 (6 bases). Germline V lookup: CDR1 SGHRS, CDR2 YFSETQ. Trimming removed 9 bases from V and 0 bases from J, with 16 bases in between. The CDR3 has 15 residues. The chain's CDR3 is CATVAEPSSYNEQFF. The CDR3 DNA is TGCGCCACCGTAGCGGAGCCCAGCTCCTACAATGAGCAGTTCTTC.

The rearrangement uses TRBV10-2 and TRBJ1-1, with 8 nucleotides matching TRBD1. Germline-derived CDR1 and CDR2 are WSHSY and SAAADI. There are 13 residues in the CDR3. V was pared by 7 bases and J by 4 bases, with 5 bases of the junction left unmatched. CDR3 coding DNA: TGCGCCAGCAACCAGGGGGCTGGCACTGAAGCTTTCTTT. Protein sequence: CASNQGAGTEAFF.

The CDR3 is CATSRRTGQNIQYF. CDR3 nucleotide sequence: TGTGCCACCAGCAGGCGGACAGGGCAAAACATTCAGTACTTC. The chain joins TRBV15 to TRBJ2-4; 8 bases agree with TRBD1. The trim removed 3 bases at V and 5 bases at J, leaving 3 bases unmatched. The CDR3 has 14 amino acids. In germline, CDR1 is LNHNV, CDR2 YYDKDF (reference sequence).

This sequence joins TRBV6-1 and TRBJ2-1; 12 nucleotides line up with TRBD2. The germline V gene has CDR1 MNHNS and CDR2 SASEGT. J was trimmed by 7 bases and V by 4 bases; bases with no gene match: 8. CDR3 size: 16 residues. DNA of the CDR3: TGTGCCAGCAGTGGGGCGGCTAGCGGGAGGGGGAATGAGCAGTTCTTC. Protein: CASSGAASGRGNEQFF.